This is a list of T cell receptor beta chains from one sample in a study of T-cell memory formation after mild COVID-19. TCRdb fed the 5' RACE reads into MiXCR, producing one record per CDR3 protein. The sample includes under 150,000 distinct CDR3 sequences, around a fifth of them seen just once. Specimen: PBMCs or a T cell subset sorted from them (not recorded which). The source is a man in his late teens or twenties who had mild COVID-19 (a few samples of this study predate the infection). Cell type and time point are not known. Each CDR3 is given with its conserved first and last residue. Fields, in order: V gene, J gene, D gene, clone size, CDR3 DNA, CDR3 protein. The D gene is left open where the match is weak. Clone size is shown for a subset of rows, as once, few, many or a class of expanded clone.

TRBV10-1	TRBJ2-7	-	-	TGCGCCAGCAGTGAGTCGGGGGGGCATTTCGAGGAGCAGTACTTC	CASSESGGHFEEQYF
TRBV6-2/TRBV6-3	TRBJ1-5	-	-	TGTGCCAGCAATGGGCATTCATCGGGGCAGCCCCAGCATTTT	CASNGHSSGQPQHF
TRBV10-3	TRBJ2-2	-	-	TGTGCCATCAGGGGCGGGACATCAGGGGCCGGGGAGCTGTTTTTT	CAIRGGTSGAGELFF
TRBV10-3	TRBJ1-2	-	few	TGTGCCATCAGTGAGGGGAGCCTAGCCAGGGGATATGGCTACACCTTC	CAISEGSLARGYGYTF
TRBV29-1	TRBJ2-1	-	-	TGCAGCGTTGAAAGGGTCTTGGCCTACAATGAGCAGTTCTTC	CSVERVLAYNEQFF
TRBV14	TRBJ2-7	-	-	TGTGCCAGCAGCCAAGATCACTACGGGGTCGCCTACGAGCAGTACTTC	CASSQDHYGVAYEQYF
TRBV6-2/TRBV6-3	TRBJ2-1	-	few	TGTGCCAGCAGTTGGACAGAGAGCTCCTACAATGAGCAGTTCTTC	CASSWTESSYNEQFF
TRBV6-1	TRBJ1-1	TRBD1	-	TGTGCCAGCAGGTTGTTGACAGGGGGGGTGACTGAAGCTTTCTTT	CASRLLTGGVTEAFF
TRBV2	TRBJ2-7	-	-	TGTGCCAGCATCGGGCGAGGCGGATTATACGAGCAGTACTTC	CASIGRGGLYEQYF
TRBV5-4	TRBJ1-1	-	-	TGTGCCAGCAGCTTGTCGGAATTGAACACTGAAGCTTTCTTT	CASSLSELNTEAFF
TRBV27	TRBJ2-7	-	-	TGTGCCAGCAGTTTATCTTCCAGGCCCATCTACGAGCAGTACTTC	CASSLSSRPIYEQYF
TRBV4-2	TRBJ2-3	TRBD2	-	TGTGCCAGCAGCCCAGGACTGGGGGGGACAGATACGCAGTATTTT	CASSPGLGGTDTQYF
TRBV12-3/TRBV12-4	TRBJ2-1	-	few	TGTGCCAGCAGTTTGCAAAGCCCCTACAATGAGCAGTTCTTC	CASSLQSPYNEQFF
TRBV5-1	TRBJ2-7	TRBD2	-	TGCGCCAGCAGCTCGAGCGGGACCTCCTACGAGCAGTACTTC	CASSSSGTSYEQYF
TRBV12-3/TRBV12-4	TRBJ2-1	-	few	TGTGCCAGCAGCGTAAATGAGCAGTTCTTC	CASSVNEQFF
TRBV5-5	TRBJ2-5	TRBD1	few	TGTGCCAGCAGCTTCAGGGACAGGGTCGTAGAGACCCAGTACTTC	CASSFRDRVVETQYF
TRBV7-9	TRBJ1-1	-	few	TGTGCCAGCAGCAACAGTGGGAGAAGAGGCCCTGAAGCTTTCTTT	CASSNSGRRGPEAFF